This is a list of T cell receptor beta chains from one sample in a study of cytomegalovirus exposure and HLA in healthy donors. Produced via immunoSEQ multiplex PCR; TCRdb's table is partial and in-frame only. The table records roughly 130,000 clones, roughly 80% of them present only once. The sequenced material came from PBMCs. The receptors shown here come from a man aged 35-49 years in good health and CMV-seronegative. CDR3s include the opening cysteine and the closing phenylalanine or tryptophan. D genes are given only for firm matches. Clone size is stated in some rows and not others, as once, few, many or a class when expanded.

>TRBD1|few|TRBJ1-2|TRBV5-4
CASSADRVYGYTF
TGTGCCAGCAGCGCCGACAGGGTTTATGGCTACACCTTC
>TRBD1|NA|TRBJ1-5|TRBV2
CASSEGQAGNQPQHF
TGTGCCAGCAGCGAGGGACAGGCGGGCAATCAGCCCCAGCATTTT
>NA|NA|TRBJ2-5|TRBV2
CASKDTQETQYF
TGTGCCAGCAAAGACACCCAAGAGACCCAGTACTTC
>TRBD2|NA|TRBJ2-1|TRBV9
CASSPSSGSGYEQFF
TGTGCCAGCAGCCCCAGTAGCGGGTCAGGGTATGAGCAGTTCTTC
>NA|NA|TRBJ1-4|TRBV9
CASSLQTGTSEKLFF
TGTGCCAGCAGCCTTCAGACAGGAACTTCTGAAAAACTGTTTTTT
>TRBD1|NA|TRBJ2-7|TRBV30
CAWSSGTGNYEQYF
TGTGCCTGGAGTTCCGGGACAGGGAACTACGAGCAGTACTTC
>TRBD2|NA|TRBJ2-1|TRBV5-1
CASSAGLAGANEQFF
TGCGCCAGCAGCGCCGGACTAGCGGGAGCGAATGAGCAGTTCTTC
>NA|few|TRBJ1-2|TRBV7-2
CASSLSYRGRRNYGYTF
TGTGCCAGCAGCTTATCTTATCGGGGGAGGCGTAACTATGGCTACACCTTC
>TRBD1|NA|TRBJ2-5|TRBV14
CASSQGSKGASMETQYF
TGTGCCAGCAGCCAAGGGTCCAAGGGGGCCAGCATGGAGACCCAGTACTTC
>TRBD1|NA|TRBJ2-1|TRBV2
CASSPDRVNEQFF
TGTGCCAGCAGTCCCGACAGGGTGAATGAGCAGTTCTTC
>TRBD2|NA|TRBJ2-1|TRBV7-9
CASSLARIIAGGHNEQFF
TGTGCCAGCAGCTTAGCGCGAATTATTGCGGGGGGGCACAATGAGCAGTTCTTC
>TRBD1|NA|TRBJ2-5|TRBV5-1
CASQSGTGDVETQYF
TGCGCCAGCCAGAGTGGGACAGGAGATGTCGAGACCCAGTACTTC
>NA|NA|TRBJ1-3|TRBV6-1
CATLNSGNTIYF
TGTGCCACCCTAAACTCTGGAAACACCATATATTTT
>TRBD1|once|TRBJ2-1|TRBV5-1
CASSAEGQPYNEQFF
TGCGCCAGCAGCGCCGAGGGACAGCCGTACAATGAGCAGTTCTTC
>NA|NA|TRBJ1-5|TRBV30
CAGTWGGGQPQHF
TGTGCCGGGACGTGGGGCGGGGGTCAGCCCCAGCATTTT
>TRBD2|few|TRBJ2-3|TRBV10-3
CAISPSGSEDTQYF
TGTGCCATCAGCCCTAGCGGGAGTGAGGATACGCAGTATTTT
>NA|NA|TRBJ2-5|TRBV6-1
CASGTLDQETQYF
TGTGCCAGTGGGACACTAGACCAAGAGACCCAGTACTTC
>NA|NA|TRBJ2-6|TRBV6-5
CASSLVESGANVLTF
TGTGCCAGCAGTTTAGTGGAGTCTGGGGCCAACGTCCTGACTTTC
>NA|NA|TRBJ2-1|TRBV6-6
CASSYGPGEGYNEQFF
TGTGCCAGCAGTTACGGCCCGGGAGAGGGCTACAATGAGCAGTTCTTC
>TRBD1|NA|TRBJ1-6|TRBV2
CASTLGTAANNSPLHF
TGTGCCAGCACCTTAGGGACAGCAGCCAATAATTCACCCCTCCACTTT
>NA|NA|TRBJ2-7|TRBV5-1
CASSLSGLTYEQYF
TGCGCCAGCAGCTTGTCGGGACTGACCTACGAGCAGTACTTC
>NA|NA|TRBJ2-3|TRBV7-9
CASSLAKGGWTDTQYF
TGTGCCAGCAGCTTAGCGAAGGGGGGGTGGACAGATACGCAGTATTTT
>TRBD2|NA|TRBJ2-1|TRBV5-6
CASSGGLAGREFF
TGTGCCAGCAGCGGGGGTCTAGCGGGAAGGGAGTTCTTC
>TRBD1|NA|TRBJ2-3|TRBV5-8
CASSSDRGPSLITDTQYF
TGTGCCAGCAGCTCGGACAGGGGTCCGAGCCTAATCACAGATACGCAGTATTTT
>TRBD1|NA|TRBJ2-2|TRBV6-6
CASIQDRATGELFF
TGTGCCAGCATACAGGACAGGGCTACCGGGGAGCTGTTTTTT
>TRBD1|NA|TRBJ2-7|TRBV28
CASSSPDRIVYEQYF
TGTGCCAGCAGTTCTCCGGACAGGATAGTATACGAGCAGTACTTC
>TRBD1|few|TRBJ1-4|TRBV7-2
CASSGGQGREKLFF
TGTGCCAGCAGCGGCGGACAGGGACGGGAAAAACTGTTTTTT
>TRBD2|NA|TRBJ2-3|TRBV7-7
CASSFSGSSTDTQYF
TGTGCCAGCAGCTTTAGCGGGTCTAGCACAGATACGCAGTATTTT
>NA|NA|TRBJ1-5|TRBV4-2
CASSQGVGQPQHF
TGTGCCAGCAGCCAAGGAGTCGGTCAGCCCCAGCATTTT
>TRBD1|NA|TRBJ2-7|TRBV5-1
CASSLEQGALEQYF
TGCGCCAGCAGCTTGGAACAGGGGGCCCTCGAGCAGTACTTC
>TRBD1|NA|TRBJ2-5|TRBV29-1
CSGIDRGRETQYF
TGCAGCGGCATCGACAGGGGGCGAGAGACCCAGTACTTC
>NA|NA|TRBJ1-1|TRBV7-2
CASSLPKVGVTEAFF
TGTGCCAGCAGCTTACCAAAAGTAGGAGTCACTGAAGCTTTCTTT
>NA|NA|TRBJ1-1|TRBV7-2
CASSLARYTEAFF
TGTGCCAGCAGCTTAGCCAGGTACACTGAAGCTTTCTTT
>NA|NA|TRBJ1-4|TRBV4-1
CASSQEGLSGEKLFF
TGCGCCAGCAGCCAAGAGGGACTGAGTGGTGAAAAACTGTTTTTT
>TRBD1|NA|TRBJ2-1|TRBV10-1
CASSEPGQHYNEQFF
TGCGCCAGCAGTGAGCCGGGACAGCACTACAATGAGCAGTTCTTC
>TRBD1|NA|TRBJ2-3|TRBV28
CASSLPNRGRLTDTQYF
TGTGCCAGCAGTTTACCCAACAGGGGGCGCCTTACAGATACGCAGTATTTT
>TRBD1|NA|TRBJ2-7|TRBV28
CASSPGQGYEQYF
TGTGCCAGCAGTCCGGGACAGGGCTACGAGCAGTACTTC
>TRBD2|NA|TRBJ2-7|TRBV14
CASSARLAGAYEQYF
TGTGCCAGCAGCGCCCGACTAGCGGGCGCCTACGAGCAGTACTTC
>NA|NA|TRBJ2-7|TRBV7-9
CASSRESYEQYF
TGTGCCAGCAGCCGAGAATCCTACGAGCAGTACTTC
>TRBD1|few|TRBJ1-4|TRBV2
CASSVEQGVEKLFF
TGTGCCAGCAGTGTTGAACAGGGGGTTGAAAAACTGTTTTTT
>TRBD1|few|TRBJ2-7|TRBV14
CASSQSGTGPSYEQYF
TGTGCCAGCAGCCAGTCCGGGACAGGACCCTCCTACGAGCAGTACTTC
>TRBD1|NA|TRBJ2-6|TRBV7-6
CASSPPGQGLAGANVLTF
TGTGCCAGCTCTCCACCGGGACAGGGGTTAGCTGGGGCCAACGTCCTGACTTTC